The 2 T cell receptor beta chains below come from one sample, sequenced in a study of Graves' ophthalmopathy and Graves' hyperthyroidism. Amplification of TCR beta CDR3 regions used RNA transcripts. Following a first-round RT-PCR that used HTBI primers, a second-round multiplex PCR was carried out. Using its own MiXCR run on the multiplex PCR reads, TCRdb lists one record per CDR3 protein. The sample lists 500,000 to 700,000 distinct CDR3 sequences, approximately 21% occurring once. The sequencing input was peripheral blood. The source is a woman aged 18 to 35 with stable Graves' hyperthyroidism. Some clones in this sample may be carry-over from other donors' samples.

This clonotype came up many times. The chain joins TRBV12-3 or TRBV12-4 to TRBJ2-5, with D possibly matching TRBD1 (6 bases). The CDR3 loop spans 13 amino acids. The V end was cut by 7 bases, the J end by 2 bases, with 11 bases between. CDR3 bases: TGTGCCAGCACCCGGACAGAACAAGAGACCCAGTACTTC. Its protein product is CASTRTEQETQYF.

This clonotype was detected many times. The rearrangement links TRBV25-1 to TRBJ1-2; 9 positions agree with TRBD1. V shed 5 bases and J 6 bases; nucleotides not matched to a gene: 4. The CDR3 runs to 13 residues. The germline V gene has CDR1 MGHDK and CDR2 SYGVNS. The CDR3 DNA reads TGTGCCAGCAGTCAACAGGGGGCGGATGGCTACACCTTC. Translation gives CASSQQGADGYTF.